The 32 T cell receptor beta chains in this list originate from one sample, sequenced in a study of OX40 agonist ivuxolimab in advanced cancers. This table comes from immunoSEQ multiplex PCR, and its TCRdb copy is limited to in-frame clones, with some not included. Altogether about 75,000 clones are present, 70% to 90% being singletons, with the ten largest covering 15% to 20%. The source material was CD4+ or CD8+ T cells sorted from blood, sampled in a trial of the OX40 agonist ivuxolimab. These receptor sequences come from an adult with an advanced solid tumor such as melanoma, head and neck, liver or kidney cancer.

The J gene is TRBJ1-2, the V gene TRBV7-9; 9 bases are shared with TRBD1. Trimming removed 1 base from V and 7 bases from J; junction bases left unmatched: 7. Germline-derived CDR1 and CDR2 are SEHNR and FQNEAQ (reference sequence). This CDR3 spans 15 amino acids. The CDR3 spells CASSLDRQGDFGYTF. The CDR3 nucleotides are TGTGCCAGCAGCTTAGATCGACAGGGGGACTTTGGCTACACCTTC.

This chain links TRBV5-4 with TRBJ1-4; D unclear. The CDR3 loop spans 15 amino acids. V lost 0 bases to trimming and J lost 3 bases, with 9 bases between them. Germline V CDR1 and CDR2: SGHNT, YYREEE (reference sequence). The CDR3 nucleotides are TGTGCCAGCAGCTTGGACCGGGGAGCTAATGAAAAACTGTTTTTT. Translated, it gives CASSLDRGANEKLFF. The full variable domain, in which reference TRBV5-4 and TRBJ1-4 provide the parts outside the CDR3, is ETGVTQSPTHLIKTRGQQVTLRCSSQSGHNTVSWYQQALGQGPQFIFQYYREEENGRGNFPPRFSGLQFPNYSSELNVNALELDDSALYLCASSLDRGANEKLFFGSGTQLSVL.

The chain uses TRBV27 and TRBJ2-5; TRBD2 agrees at 7 bases. The DNA matches TRBJ2-7 better at its end, which makes the J call doubtful. CDR3 length equals 13 residues. Germline V lookup: CDR1 MNHEY, CDR2 SMNVEV (reference sequence). The CDR3 sequence: CASSLAVAYEQYF. In DNA form, the CDR3 reads TGTGCCAGCAGCCTAGCGGTCGCCTACGAGCAGTACTTC.

The chain employs TRBV6-4 and TRBJ2-6; no firm D call. CDR1 MRHNA and CDR2 SNTAGT come from the germline V gene. Trimming shortened V by 4 bases and J by 0 bases, and 4 bases separated the two germline ends. The CDR3 spans 14 residues. The CDR3 DNA follows: TGTGCCAGCAGTGTTTCCTCTGGGGCCAACGTCCTGACTTTC. This encodes CASSVSSGANVLTF.

DNA for the CDR3: TGTGCCAGCAGCCACCGGACAGGGGATGAAAAACTGTTTTTT. As protein: CASSHRTGDEKLFF. This chain links TRBV5-4 with TRBJ1-4; 9 bases are shared with TRBD1. Germline assignment: CDR1 SGHNT and CDR2 YYREEE (reference sequence). This CDR3 is 14 amino acids long. V shed 4 bases and J 6 bases; nucleotides not matched to a gene: 4.

The J gene is TRBJ2-1, the V gene TRBV7-2; D gene uncertain. Trimming removed 1 base from V and 7 bases from J, with 17 bases in between. The V gene's germline CDR1 is SGHTA and CDR2 FQGNSA. The CDR3 contains 16 residues. The CDR3 DNA follows: TGTGCCAGCAGCTTAGTCTTAGGGCGGCTAGATAATGAGCAGTTCTTC. Protein: CASSLVLGRLDNEQFF.

This clone was detected only a few times. The V and J genes are TRBV5-1 and TRBJ2-2; D gene ambiguous. V was cut by 4 bases and J by 1 base, with 8 bases left in between. Germline CDR1 SGHRS, CDR2 YFSETQ. The CDR3 consists of 14 residues. CDR3 DNA: TGCGCCAGCAGCAATTACCAGAACACCGGGGAGCTGTTTTTT. Its protein product is CASSNYQNTGELFF. Looking up the rest from reference TRBV5-1 and TRBJ2-2 gives the full variable domain: KAGVTQTPRYLIKTRGQQVTLSCSPISGHRSVSWYQQTPGQGLQFLFEYFSETQRNKGNFPGRFSGRQFSNSRSEMNVSTLELGDSALYLCASSNYQNTGELFFGEGSRLTVL.

The CDR3 reads CASIGAANQPQHF. In nucleotides, the CDR3 is TGTGCCAGCATTGGGGCAGCTAATCAGCCCCAGCATTTT. This chain links TRBV6-1 with TRBJ1-5; D may be TRBD1 (5 bases). Trimming took 7 bases from V and 4 from J, leaving 11 bases between them. CDR1 is MNHNS, CDR2 SASEGT, per germline. The CDR3 covers 13 residues.

The V call is TRBV7-2, the J call TRBJ2-7, with TRBD2 matching over 15 bases. Germline values: CDR1 SGHTA, CDR2 FQGNSA. The V and J ends lost 5 bases and 6 bases, in that order; junction bases with no gene match: 5. The CDR3 has 15 amino acids. Here the CDR3 reads CASSEGLAGGGEQYF. CDR3 coding DNA: TGTGCCAGCAGCGAGGGACTAGCGGGAGGTGGCGAGCAGTACTTC.

V gene TRBV6-5 combines with J gene TRBJ1-5; D is undetermined. V lost 6 bases and J 4 bases, leaving 7 bases between the germline ends. The CDR3 sequence is 12 residues long. CDR1 is MNHEY and CDR2 is SVGAGI in the germline V gene. CDR3 coding DNA: TGTGCCAGCAGGATGGGAAATCAGCCCCAGCATTTT. Translation gives CASRMGNQPQHF.

The chain uses TRBV29-1 and TRBJ1-4; D unresolved. The germline gives CDR1 SQVTM, CDR2 ANQGSEA. V was cut by 4 bases and J by 2 bases, with 2 bases left in between. The CDR3 extends over 11 amino acids. DNA of the CDR3: TGCAGCGTTGGGACTAATGAAAAACTGTTTTTT. Translation: CSVGTNEKLFF.

The genes are TRBV18 and TRBJ1-1; D gene unclear. This CDR3 is 13 amino acids long. CDR1 KGHSH and CDR2 LQKENI come from the germline V gene. V dropped 2 bases and J dropped 1 base, with 5 bases sitting between them. DNA for the CDR3: TGTGCCAGCTCACCAACTGGGAACACTGAAGCTTTCTTT. It specifies CASSPTGNTEAFF. Based on the CDR3 plus reference TRBV18 and TRBJ1-1, the full variable domain is NAGVMQNPRHLVRRRGQEARLRCSPMKGHSHVYWYRQLPEEGLKFMVYLQKENIIDESGMPKERFSAEFPKEGPSILRIQQVVRGDSAAYFCASSPTGNTEAFFGQGTRLTVV.

This chain links TRBV11-3 with TRBJ2-2; the match to TRBD1 covers 7 bases. V was clipped by 3 bases and J by 2 bases; unmatched bases: 3. The germline V gene encodes CDR1 SGHNT and CDR2 YENEEA. The CDR3 is 15 residues long. CDR3 in amino acids: CASSFRQGNTGELFF. As DNA, the CDR3 is TGTGCCAGCAGCTTCCGACAGGGTAACACCGGGGAGCTGTTTTTT.

The chain uses TRBV6-1 and TRBJ2-7; possible D gene TRBD1, 5 bases. CDR1 and CDR2 (germline): MNHNS, SASEGT. There are 14 residues in the CDR3. V shed 4 bases and J shed 3 bases, with 13 bases lying between them. The CDR3 nucleotides read TGTGCCAGCAGTGCCCGCAGGGAAAGCTACGAGCAGTACTTC. It is translated as CASSARRESYEQYF.

The chain uses TRBV28 and TRBJ2-1, with TRBD1 as a possible D gene (6 bases). Germline loops: CDR1 MDHEN, CDR2 SYDVKM. The CDR3 spans 14 residues. Trimming removed 6 bases at V and 0 bases at J, with 9 bases between. The CDR3 spells CASSGTPSYNEQFF. The CDR3 DNA sequence: TGTGCCAGCAGCGGGACACCCTCCTACAATGAGCAGTTCTTC. Looking up the rest from reference TRBV28 and TRBJ2-1 gives the full variable domain: DVKVTQSSRYLVKRTGEKVFLECVQDMDHENMFWYRQDPGLGLRLIYFSYDVKMKEKGDIPEGYSVSREKKERFSLILESASTNQTSMYLCASSGTPSYNEQFFGPGTRLTVL.

The chain couples TRBV9 to TRBJ2-7; TRBD2 agrees at 8 bases. This CDR3 has 15 residues. The germline CDR1 and CDR2 sequences are SGDLS and YYNGEE. With 1 base clipped from V and 2 bases from J, the junction kept 5 bases outside the gene matches. The CDR3 sequence is CASSVSTSGPYEQYF. The CDR3 coding sequence is TGTGCCAGCAGCGTAAGCACTAGCGGCCCCTACGAGCAGTACTTC.

V gene TRBV6-6 combines with J gene TRBJ1-2, with D perhaps TRBD1 (5 bases). The CDR3 extends over 15 amino acids. Germline V CDR1 and CDR2: MNHNY, SVGAGI (reference sequence). Trimming cost V 0 bases and J 6 bases, with 14 bases left between them. CDR3 in DNA: TGTGCCAGCAGTTACTCGCTAGGGCAGGGAGATGGCTACACCTTC. Protein: CASSYSLGQGDGYTF.

The rearrangement links TRBV25-1 to TRBJ1-3; no reliable D call. The V end lost 3 bases, the J end lost 3 bases, and 9 bases lay between the germline ends. The CDR3 length is 14 residues. Per the germline V gene, CDR1 is MGHDK and CDR2 is SYGVNS. The CDR3 spells CASSDPGRGNTIYF. The DNA for the CDR3 is TGTGCCAGCAGTGACCCAGGACGTGGAAACACCATATATTTT.

The chain joins TRBV6-5 to TRBJ1-3; D not resolved. The germline V gene has CDR1 MNHEY and CDR2 SVGAGI. The V end lost 0 bases, the J end lost 0 bases, and 6 bases lay between the germline ends. The CDR3 consists of 15 residues. CDR3 sequence: CASSYSFLSGNTIYF. The CDR3 nucleotides read TGTGCCAGCAGTTACTCGTTTCTCTCTGGAAACACCATATATTTT.

This clone is a singleton in its sample. This chain links TRBV18 with TRBJ1-4; D remains ambiguous. The ends were cut back, 1 base at V and 0 bases at J, with 9 bases in the middle. The CDR3 runs to 16 residues. Germline V CDR1 and CDR2: KGHSH, LQKENI. The CDR3 DNA follows: TGTGCCAGCTCACCACTCTCGTCGGCAACTAATGAAAAACTGTTTTTT. It yields the protein CASSPLSSATNEKLFF.

This chain joins TRBV4-2 and TRBJ1-2; the D is unclear. Deletions cut 0 bases from V and 8 bases from J, with 13 bases between. Germline assignment: CDR1 LGHNA and CDR2 YNFKEQ. The CDR3 is 14 residues long. The CDR3: CASSQERNQAGYTF. The CDR3 bases are TGTGCCAGCAGCCAAGAGCGGAATCAGGCGGGCTACACCTTC.

The J gene is TRBJ2-3, the V gene TRBV28; no clear D. From germline, CDR1 is MDHEN and CDR2 SYDVKM. V was trimmed by 7 bases and J by 0 bases, leaving 23 bases between them. CDR3 length: 18 residues. This chain's CDR3 is CASTLVGYVSSSTDTQYF. The CDR3, as DNA: TGTGCCAGCACCCTCGTGGGATACGTTTCATCTAGCACAGATACGCAGTATTTT.

The rearrangement uses TRBV9 and TRBJ1-1; possible D gene TRBD1, 5 bases. This CDR3 comprises 16 residues. The V end lost 0 bases, the J end lost 5 bases, and 17 bases lay between the germline ends. The germline V gene encodes CDR1 SGDLS and CDR2 YYNGEE. The CDR3 DNA reads as TGTGCCAGCAGCGTAGGGCCGGCGGGGGTCGGAACTGAAGCTTTCTTT. It is translated as CASSVGPAGVGTEAFF.

This clone came up once. CDR3 DNA sequence: TGTGCCAGCAGTCCGGGCTACGAGCAGTACTTC. Translation: CASSPGYEQYF. The V gene is TRBV28, the J gene TRBJ2-7; no clear D gene. Between the trimmed V and J ends, which lost 5 bases and 3 bases, there was a span of 5 bases. Per the germline V gene, CDR1 is MDHEN and CDR2 is SYDVKM. The CDR3 extends over 11 amino acids.

This chain links TRBV4-2 with TRBJ2-7, with a weak D call TRBD2 (6 bases). Germline lookup yields CDR1 LGHNA and CDR2 YNFKEQ. The CDR3 consists of 16 residues. The germline V and J ends were trimmed by 1 base and 4 bases, with 17 bases remaining between them. The DNA of the CDR3 is TGTGCCAGCAGCCAAGCCCAGGGAGGAAGGGAGTACGAGCAGTACTTC. Protein: CASSQAQGGREYEQYF.

V and J are TRBV28 and TRBJ2-7; D may be TRBD1 (6 bases). The CDR3 covers 14 residues. V gave up 2 bases and J gave up 3 bases, with 11 bases separating them. Germline V lookup: CDR1 MDHEN, CDR2 SYDVKM. In DNA, the CDR3 is TGTGCCAGCAGTTTAACAGGGAGACACTACGAGCAGTACTTC. Encoded protein: CASSLTGRHYEQYF.

CDR3 residues: CAISETGEIIGYTF. The CDR3 DNA sequence: TGTGCCATCAGTGAGACGGGGGAGATCATCGGCTACACCTTC. V and J are TRBV10-3 and TRBJ1-2, with a tentative D call TRBD1 (5 bases). This CDR3 contains 14 residues. Germline V gene lookup returns CDR1 ENHRY and CDR2 SYGVKD. V lost 2 bases and J 8 bases, leaving 15 bases between the germline ends.

V usage is TRBV7-9 and J usage is TRBJ1-5; 7 bases are a match to TRBD1. Germline CDR1 is SEHNR and CDR2 is FQNEAQ (reference sequence). Trimming took 5 bases from V and 4 from J; bases not matched to a gene: 5. The CDR3 is 14 amino acids. CDR3 nucleotide sequence: TGTGCCAGCAGCCCGGGACAGAAGAATCAGCCCCAGCATTTT. Translated, it gives CASSPGQKNQPQHF.

This rearrangement joins TRBV19 to TRBJ2-7, with 13 bases lining up with TRBD2. There are 16 residues in the CDR3. Losses at the gene ends were 3 bases for V and 0 bases for J; bases not matched to a gene: 2. Germline-derived CDR1 and CDR2 are LNHDA and SQIVND (reference sequence). CDR3 residues: CASSMRTSGSSYEQYF. CDR3 DNA: TGTGCCAGTAGTATGCGGACTAGCGGGAGCTCCTACGAGCAGTACTTC. Looking up the rest from reference TRBV19 and TRBJ2-7 gives the full variable domain: DGGITQSPKYLFRKEGQNVTLSCEQNLNHDAMYWYRQDPGQGLRLIYYSQIVNDFQKGDIAEGYSVSREKKESFPLTVTSAQKNPTAFYLCASSMRTSGSSYEQYFGPGTRLTVT.

V is TRBV6-5 and J is TRBJ1-2; 8 bases agree with TRBD1. Germline lookup yields CDR1 MNHEY and CDR2 SVGAGI. V trimming: 10 bases; J trimming: 4 bases; junction bases outside the gene matches: 11. The CDR3 extends over 14 amino acids. CDR3 protein: CAITGTGEAYGYTF. In nucleotides, the CDR3 is TGTGCCATCACCGGGACAGGAGAAGCCTATGGCTACACCTTC.

The chain is built from TRBV5-1 and TRBJ2-1; D may be TRBD1 or TRBD2 (5 bases each). The CDR3 totals 15 residues. V was cut by 0 bases and J by 6 bases, with 13 bases left in between. The germline V gene has CDR1 SGHRS and CDR2 YFSETQ. CDR3 sequence reads: CASSLVRGRSNEQFF. CDR3 DNA: TGCGCCAGCAGCTTGGTTAGGGGACGGTCCAATGAGCAGTTCTTC.

Written as DNA, the CDR3 is TGTGCCAGCTTGGAAACTAGCGGGATCCAAGAGACCCAGTACTTC. This codes for CASLETSGIQETQYF. The rearrangement joins TRBV6-5 to TRBJ2-5; TRBD2 aligns across 10 bases. The germline CDR1 and CDR2 sequences are MNHEY and SVGAGI. J gave up 1 base and V 8 bases, and 7 bases lay outside the gene matches. The CDR3 has 15 amino acids.